The 21 T cell receptor beta chains below come from one sample, sequenced in a study of OX40 agonist ivuxolimab in advanced cancers. Profiling relied on immunoSEQ multiplex PCR, and the TCRdb table lists in-frame clones only, not all of them. The sample has approximately 79,000 clones, roughly 90% seen once; the top ten hold roughly 8.6%. The specimen was CD4+ or CD8+ T cells sorted from blood, collected in a trial of the OX40 agonist ivuxolimab. Receptors were obtained from an adult with an advanced solid tumor such as melanoma, head and neck, liver or kidney cancer.

The chain joins TRBV5-1 to TRBJ2-1; D tentatively reads TRBD1 or TRBD2 (5 bases each). CDR1 and CDR2 from the germline V gene are SGHRS and YFSETQ. Trimming removed 1 base from V and 9 bases from J, with 11 bases in between. CDR3 size: 13 residues. The CDR3 DNA is TGCGCCAGCAGCTTGCTGAGGGGCGGTGAGCAGTTCTTC. Protein product: CASSLLRGGEQFF. Supplemented by reference TRBV5-1 and TRBJ2-1, the full variable domain reads KAGVTQTPRYLIKTRGQQVTLSCSPISGHRSVSWYQQTPGQGLQFLFEYFSETQRNKGNFPGRFSGRQFSNSRSEMNVSTLELGDSALYLCASSLLRGGEQFFGPGTRLTVL.

This clone was counted between two and nine times. This sequence joins TRBV6-6 and TRBJ1-2; tentative D call: TRBD1 (5 bases). The CDR3 sequence is 13 residues long. V was shortened by 4 bases and J by 6 bases, with 12 bases between the two germline ends. The germline CDR1 and CDR2 sequences are MNHNY and SVGAGI (reference sequence). This CDR3 is CASSFGTGDGYTF. In nucleotides, the CDR3 is TGTGCCAGCAGTTTTGGGACGGGGGATGGCTACACCTTC.

The chain couples TRBV5-6 to TRBJ2-1; D gene ambiguous. CDR1 is SGHDT and CDR2 is YYEEEE in the germline V gene. The V and J ends lost 3 bases and 5 bases respectively, with 6 bases between them. The CDR3 is 12 amino acids. CDR3 sequence (DNA): TGTGCCAGCAGCTCTGGGGACAATGAGCAGTTCTTC. Encoded protein: CASSSGDNEQFF.

The chain carries TRBV19 and TRBJ2-6, with D perhaps given as TRBD1 or TRBD2 (5 bases each). Trimming took off 3 bases at V and 2 bases at J, with 20 bases between the two ends. CDR1 LNHDA and CDR2 SQIVND come from the germline V gene (reference sequence). The CDR3 totals 19 residues. CDR3 nucleotides: TGTGCCAGTAGTATCGGCCGGGACCGTTCCTTCACTGGGGCCAACGTCCTGACTTTC. This encodes CASSIGRDRSFTGANVLTF.

The rearrangement uses TRBV23-1 and TRBJ1-1; TRBD1 agrees at 7 bases. TRBV23-1 is an ORF, and what it does is uncertain. There are 13 residues in the CDR3. Trimming cost V 4 bases and J 4 bases; bases outside gene matches: 3. The CDR3 DNA reads TGCGCCAGCAGTCGAACAGGGGTCACTGAAGCTTTCTTT. It specifies CASSRTGVTEAFF.

This rearrangement joins TRBV23-1 to TRBJ2-1, with 11 positions matching TRBD2. TRBV23-1 is sorted into the ORF group, with uncertain function. V was clipped by 7 bases and J by 9 bases; unmatched bases: 11. CDR3 length: 15 residues. The CDR3 bases are TGCGCCAGCACCCAGGGTAGCCTAGCGGGGGGTGAGCAGTTCTTC. Amino acid sequence: CASTQGSLAGGEQFF.

For this clone: The germline gene is not matched at one end of the junction; a read error may be the cause. The CDR3 here is CATSGGQGPNF. CDR3 DNA: TGTGCCACCAGCGGGGGACAGGGCCCGAACTTC. The chain carries TRBV15 and TRBJ2-5; 9 bases line up with TRBD1. CDR3 length equals 11 residues. Per the germline V gene, CDR1 is LNHNV and CDR2 is YYDKDF (reference sequence). Looking up the rest from reference TRBV15 and TRBJ2-5 gives the full variable domain: DAMVIQNPRYQVTQFGKPVTLSCSQTLNHNVMYWYQQKSSQAPKLLFHYYDKDFNNEADTPDNFQSRRPNTSFCFLDIRSPGLGDTAMYLCATSGGQGPNFGPGTRLLVL.

The chain uses TRBV9 and TRBJ2-1; TRBD2 aligns across 12 bases. The CDR3 runs to 16 residues. Germline V gene sequence: CDR1 SGDLS, CDR2 YYNGEE. V shed 3 bases and J 7 bases; nucleotides not matched to a gene: 8. Here the CDR3 reads CASSASGGASLNEQFF. The CDR3 region has the DNA TGTGCCAGCAGCGCTAGCGGGGGGGCGTCACTTAATGAGCAGTTCTTC.

V and J are TRBV2 and TRBJ1-5; 9 bases are shared with TRBD1. The CDR3 covers 16 residues. Germline trimming cut 8 bases from V and 2 bases from J; bases unmatched to any gene: 10. Germline V gene data show CDR1 as SNHLY and CDR2 as FYNNEI. The CDR3 sequence is CASEVGQGYGNQPQHF. In DNA form, the CDR3 reads TGTGCCAGCGAAGTCGGACAGGGGTACGGCAATCAGCCCCAGCATTTT.

This clone was detected only a few times. The chain uses TRBV4-1 and TRBJ1-2, with D perhaps TRBD1 (6 bases). The V gene lost 4 bases and the J gene lost 2 bases, with 20 bases spanning the gap. Germline CDR1 MGHRA, CDR2 YSYEKL. The CDR3 runs 17 residues. The CDR3 here is CASSPTQVSGANYGYTF. CDR3 bases: TGCGCCAGCAGCCCCACCCAAGTTTCAGGGGCGAACTATGGCTACACCTTC.

This clone was observed a few times. The chain carries TRBV4-1 and TRBJ2-7, with D unclear. Germline V gene data show CDR1 as MGHRA and CDR2 as YSYEKL. The CDR3 sequence is 13 residues long. V was clipped by 1 base and J by 3 bases, with 7 bases between them. This CDR3 reads CASSQVDLYEQYF. Written as DNA, the CDR3 is TGCGCCAGCAGCCAAGTTGACCTCTACGAGCAGTACTTC.

The J gene is TRBJ2-7, the V gene TRBV9, with TRBD1 matching over 8 bases. J was trimmed by 3 bases and V by 4 bases; bases with no gene match: 9. From germline, CDR1 is SGDLS and CDR2 YYNGEE. The CDR3 sequence is 15 residues long. The CDR3: CASSRSGTGFYEQYF. CDR3 nucleotides: TGTGCCAGCAGCCGTTCCGGGACAGGCTTCTACGAGCAGTACTTC. Full variable domain (rest looked up from reference TRBV9 and TRBJ2-7): DSGVTQTPKHLITATGQRVTLRCSPRSGDLSVYWYQQSLDQGLQFLIQYYNGEERAKGNILERFSAQQFPDLHSELNLSSLELGDSALYFCASSRSGTGFYEQYFGPGTRLTVT.

The chain links TRBV4-1 to TRBJ2-5, with D perhaps TRBD2 (5 bases). The CDR3 contains 15 residues. From germline, CDR1 is MGHRA and CDR2 YSYEKL. Trimming removed 0 bases from V and 2 bases from J, with 10 bases in between. The CDR3: CASSQERDRQETQYF. CDR3 nucleotides: TGCGCCAGCAGCCAAGAACGGGATCGTCAAGAGACCCAGTACTTC.

The chain employs TRBV6-1 and TRBJ1-1; possible D gene TRBD1, 6 bases. The V gene's germline CDR1 is MNHNS and CDR2 SASEGT. CDR3 length: 13 amino acids. The V gene lost 1 base and the J gene lost 8 bases, with 11 bases spanning the gap. The DNA for the CDR3 is TGTGCCAGCAGTGAAGGGGAGGGGGGGGAAGCTTTCTTT. This translates into CASSEGEGGEAFF.

This clone was counted a single time. The rearrangement joins TRBV9 to TRBJ1-1; D possibly corresponds to TRBD1 (6 bases). CDR1 SGDLS and CDR2 YYNGEE come from the germline V gene. The V end lost 9 bases, the J end lost 0 bases, and 18 bases lay between the germline ends. This CDR3 contains 15 residues. CDR3 in DNA: TGTGCCAACTCCCAACTTGAGGGGGTGAACACTGAAGCTTTCTTT. The encoded protein is CANSQLEGVNTEAFF.

The J gene is TRBJ2-3, the V gene TRBV27, with D uncertain. Trimming stripped 5 bases from V and 4 bases from J, with 10 bases between. Germline CDR1 reads MNHEY; CDR2 reads SMNVEV (reference sequence). CDR3 length: 13 residues. In DNA form, the CDR3 reads TGTGCCAGCAGTGTACTCTCTCCAGATACGCAGTATTTT. Translated, it gives CASSVLSPDTQYF.

For the CDR3, the DNA is TGCGCCAGCAGCTTGGCTTTCGGCGGTCCCGGCTCTGGAAACACCATATATTTT. Protein sequence: CASSLAFGGPGSGNTIYF. This chain joins TRBV5-1 and TRBJ1-3; no reliable D call. CDR3 length: 18 amino acids. The germline V and J ends were trimmed by 0 bases and 0 bases, with 16 bases remaining between them. From germline, CDR1 is SGHRS and CDR2 YFSETQ.

This clone was observed a handful of times. The V call is TRBV5-1, the J call TRBJ2-7; D may be TRBD1 (5 bases). V was cut by 5 bases and J by 5 bases, with 8 bases left in between. There are 11 residues in the CDR3. CDR1 is SGHRS, CDR2 YFSETQ, per germline. CDR3 in amino acids: CASSQGHEQYF. For the CDR3, the DNA is TGCGCCAGCAGTCAGGGTCACGAGCAGTACTTC.

The chain joins TRBV7-6 to TRBJ2-7, with TRBD1 matching 7 bases. Germline CDR1 reads SGHVS; CDR2 reads FNYEAQ. With 5 bases clipped from V and 3 bases from J, the junction kept 10 bases outside the gene matches. The CDR3 is made up of 15 amino acids. CDR3 loop: CASSPRSGQYYEQYF. The CDR3 DNA follows: TGTGCCAGCAGCCCGAGATCGGGACAGTACTACGAGCAGTACTTC.

This clone was seen a few times. The V gene is TRBV11-1, the J gene TRBJ2-7, with D perhaps matching TRBD1 or TRBD2 (6 bases each). CDR1 SGHAT and CDR2 FQDESV come from the germline V gene (reference sequence). V was cut by 3 bases and J by 3 bases, with 18 bases left in between. The CDR3 is made up of 16 amino acids. The CDR3 loop is CASSFYVGGLIYEQYF. The CDR3 DNA is TGTGCCAGCAGCTTTTACGTGGGGGGCCTTATCTACGAGCAGTACTTC.

The CDR3 loop is CASDPGGIYEQYF. The CDR3 nucleotides read TGTGCCAGCGACCCCGGGGGGATCTACGAGCAGTACTTC. The genes are TRBV6-1 and TRBJ2-7; 7 bases map to TRBD2. CDR3 length: 13 residues. V was clipped by 8 bases and J by 3 bases; unmatched bases: 7. The germline gives CDR1 MNHNS, CDR2 SASEGT.